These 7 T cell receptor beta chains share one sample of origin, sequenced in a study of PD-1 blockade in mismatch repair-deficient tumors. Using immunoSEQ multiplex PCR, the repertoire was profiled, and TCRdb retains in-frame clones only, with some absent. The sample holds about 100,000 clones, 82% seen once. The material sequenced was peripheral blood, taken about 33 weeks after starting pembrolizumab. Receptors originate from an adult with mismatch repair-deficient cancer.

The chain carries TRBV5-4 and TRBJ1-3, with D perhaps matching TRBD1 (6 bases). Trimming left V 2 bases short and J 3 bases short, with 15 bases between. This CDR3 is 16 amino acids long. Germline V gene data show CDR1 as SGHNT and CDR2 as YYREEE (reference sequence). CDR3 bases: TGTGCCAGCAGCTTCGGGGGCGTGTTCAATGGAAACACCATATATTTT. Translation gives CASSFGGVFNGNTIYF.

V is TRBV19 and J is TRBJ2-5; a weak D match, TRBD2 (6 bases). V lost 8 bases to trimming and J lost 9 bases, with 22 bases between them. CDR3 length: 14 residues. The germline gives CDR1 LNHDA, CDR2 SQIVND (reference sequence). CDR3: CASSTSGLQRSQYF. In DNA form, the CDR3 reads TGTGCCAGTTCTACCTCGGGACTGCAGAGGTCCCAGTACTTC.

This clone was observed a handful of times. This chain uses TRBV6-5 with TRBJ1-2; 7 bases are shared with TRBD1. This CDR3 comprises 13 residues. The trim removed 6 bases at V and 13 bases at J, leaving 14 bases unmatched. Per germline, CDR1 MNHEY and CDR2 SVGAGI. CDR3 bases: TGTGCCAGCAGCGAACGGGACAGCCGCGTCGGCACCTTC. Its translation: CASSERDSRVGTF.

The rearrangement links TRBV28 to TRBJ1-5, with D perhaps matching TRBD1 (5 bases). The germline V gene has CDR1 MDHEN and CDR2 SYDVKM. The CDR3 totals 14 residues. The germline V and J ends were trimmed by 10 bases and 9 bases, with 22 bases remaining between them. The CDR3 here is CAIQDGGARGPQHF. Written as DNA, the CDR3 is TGTGCCATACAAGACGGGGGAGCGAGAGGGCCCCAGCATTTT.

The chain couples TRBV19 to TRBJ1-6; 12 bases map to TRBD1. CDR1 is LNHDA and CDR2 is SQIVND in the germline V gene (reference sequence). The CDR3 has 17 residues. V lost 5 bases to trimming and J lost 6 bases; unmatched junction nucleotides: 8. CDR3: CASSFSGTGGSNSPLHF. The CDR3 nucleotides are TGTGCCAGTAGTTTCTCCGGGACAGGGGGCAGTAATTCACCCCTCCACTTT.

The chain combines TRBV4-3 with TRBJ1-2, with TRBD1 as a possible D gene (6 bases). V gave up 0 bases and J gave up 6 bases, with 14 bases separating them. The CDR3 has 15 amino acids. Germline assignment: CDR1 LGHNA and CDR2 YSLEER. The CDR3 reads CASSQERQEVNGYTF. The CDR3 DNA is TGCGCCAGCAGCCAAGAAAGACAGGAAGTTAATGGCTACACCTTC.

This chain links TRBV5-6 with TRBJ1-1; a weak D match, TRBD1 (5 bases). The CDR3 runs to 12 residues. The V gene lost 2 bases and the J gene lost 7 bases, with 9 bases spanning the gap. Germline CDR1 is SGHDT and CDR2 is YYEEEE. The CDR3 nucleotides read TGTGCCAGCAGCTTAAAAGGGGTTGAAGCTTTCTTT. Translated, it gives CASSLKGVEAFF.